The source of this TCR beta chain is a study of cytomegalovirus exposure and HLA in healthy donors. Study conclusions and caveats: The study flagged fewer than 200 TCR beta chains as cytomegalovirus-associated.

CDR3 length equals 15 residues. The junction had 7 bases not matched to a gene; V was cut back by 0 bases and J by 10 bases. Germline CDR1 reads SGDLS; CDR2 reads YYNGEE. Primers for the PCR totalled 60 Vbeta and 13 Jbeta. Profiling relied on immunoSEQ multiplex PCR, and the TCRdb table lists in-frame clones only, not all of them. The table has 150,000 to 200,000 clones, roughly 80% seen once. Remarks on this clone: Its antigen is unknown.

The TCR sequence derives from a male donor in good health and CMV-seropositive. The chain combines TRBV9 with TRBJ2-1; 10 positions match TRBD2. Sequences were obtained from PBMCs. CDR3: CASSVGSGGAWEQFF. DNA for the CDR3: TGTGCCAGCAGCGTAGGCAGCGGGGGGGCCTGGGAGCAGTTCTTC. Based on the CDR3 plus reference TRBV9 and TRBJ2-1, the full variable domain is DSGVTQTPKHLITATGQRVTLRCSPRSGDLSVYWYQQSLDQGLQFLIQYYNGEERAKGNILERFSAQQFPDLHSELNLSSLELGDSALYFCASSVGSGGAWEQFFGPGTRLTVL.